Following are 5 T cell receptor beta chains from one sample sequenced in a study of blood T cell repertoires in COVID-19. Profiled with immunoSEQ multiplex PCR; TCRdb holds only in-frame clones, not every one. This repertoire shows roughly 200,000 clones, around 89% found once; its top ten account for 0.55% to 0.8%. Source material: peripheral blood. These receptors were taken from a man aged 45-65 years with acute or convalescent COVID-19.

The chain combines TRBV5-1 with TRBJ2-7; the D gene is possibly TRBD1 (5 bases). CDR1 and CDR2 from the germline V gene are SGHRS and YFSETQ. Trimming cost V 1 base and J 2 bases, with 10 bases left between them. The CDR3 has 14 amino acids. The CDR3 region is CASSLSGYAYEQYF. The CDR3 DNA follows: TGCGCCAGCAGCTTGTCAGGGTATGCCTACGAGCAGTACTTC.

The chain has TRBV27 and TRBJ1-5, with 9 bases identical to TRBD1. V gave up 0 bases and J gave up 5 bases; unmatched junction bases: 8. The CDR3 loop spans 17 amino acids. In germline, CDR1 is MNHEY, CDR2 SMNVEV (reference sequence). CDR3 in amino acids: CASSLSYGTGFDQPQHF. The CDR3 nucleotides read TGTGCCAGCAGTTTATCTTATGGGACAGGGTTCGATCAGCCCCAGCATTTT.

The chain combines TRBV4-1 with TRBJ2-3; 13 bases are a match to TRBD2. J lost 1 base, V lost 5 bases, and 9 bases had no gene match. Germline CDR1 is MGHRA and CDR2 is YSYEKL. The CDR3 consists of 18 residues. DNA of the CDR3: TGCGCCAGCAGCTTCCGACTAGCGGGAGGAACCGGCACAGATACGCAGTATTTT. Amino acid sequence: CASSFRLAGGTGTDTQYF.

The genes are TRBV28 and TRBJ2-2; tentatively, D is TRBD1 (5 bases). The CDR3 is 16 amino acids. V dropped 2 bases and J dropped 0 bases, with 10 bases sitting between them. CDR1 is MDHEN and CDR2 is SYDVKM in the germline V gene. The CDR3 is CASSLPRQTNTGELFF. CDR3 nucleotides: TGTGCCAGCAGTTTACCCAGACAGACGAACACCGGGGAGCTGTTTTTT.

The chain links TRBV10-3 to TRBJ2-5; 9 bases map to TRBD2. The CDR3 spans 15 residues. Trimming took 2 bases from V and 2 from J; bases not matched to a gene: 3. CDR1 is ENHRY and CDR2 is SYGVKD in the germline V gene. The CDR3 bases are TGTGCCATCAGTGAGAGGACTAGCGAACAAGAGACCCAGTACTTC. Protein product: CAISERTSEQETQYF.